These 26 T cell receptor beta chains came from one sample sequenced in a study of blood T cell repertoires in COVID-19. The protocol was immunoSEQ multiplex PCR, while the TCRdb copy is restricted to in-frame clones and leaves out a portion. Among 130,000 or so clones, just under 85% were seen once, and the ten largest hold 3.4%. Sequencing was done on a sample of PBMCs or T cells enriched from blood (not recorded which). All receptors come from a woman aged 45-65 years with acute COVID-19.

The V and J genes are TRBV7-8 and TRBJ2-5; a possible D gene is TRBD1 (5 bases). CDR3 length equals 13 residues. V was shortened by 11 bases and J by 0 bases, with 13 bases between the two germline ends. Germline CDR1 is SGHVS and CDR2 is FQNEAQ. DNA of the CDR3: TGTGCCGCGCGTGAGGACAACCAAGAGACCCAGTACTTC. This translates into CAAREDNQETQYF.

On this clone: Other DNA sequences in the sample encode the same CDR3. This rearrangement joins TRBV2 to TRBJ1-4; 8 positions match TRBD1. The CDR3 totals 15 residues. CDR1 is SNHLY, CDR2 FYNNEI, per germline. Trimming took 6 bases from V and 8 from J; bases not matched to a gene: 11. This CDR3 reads CASSRTGSPGEKLFF. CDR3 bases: TGTGCCAGCAGCAGGACAGGGTCCCCAGGGGAAAAACTGTTTTTT. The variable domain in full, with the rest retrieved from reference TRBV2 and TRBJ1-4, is EPEVTQTPSHQVTQMGQEVILRCVPISNHLYFYWYRQILGQKVEFLVSFYNNEISEKSEIFDDQFSVERPDGSNFTLKIRSTKLEDSAMYFCASSRTGSPGEKLFFGSGTQLSVL.

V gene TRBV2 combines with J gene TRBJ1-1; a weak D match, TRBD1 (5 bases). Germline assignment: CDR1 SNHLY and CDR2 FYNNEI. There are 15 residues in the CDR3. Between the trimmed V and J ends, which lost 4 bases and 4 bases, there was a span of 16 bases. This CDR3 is CASSGQGTVGTEAFF. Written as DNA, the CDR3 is TGTGCCAGCAGTGGCCAGGGAACTGTGGGCACTGAAGCTTTCTTT.

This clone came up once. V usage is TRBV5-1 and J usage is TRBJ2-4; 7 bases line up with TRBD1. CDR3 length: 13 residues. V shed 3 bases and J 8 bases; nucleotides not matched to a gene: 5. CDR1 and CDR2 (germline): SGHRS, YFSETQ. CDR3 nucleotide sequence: TGCGCCAGCAGCTCGGGACAGTCGGACATTCAGTACTTC. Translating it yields CASSSGQSDIQYF.

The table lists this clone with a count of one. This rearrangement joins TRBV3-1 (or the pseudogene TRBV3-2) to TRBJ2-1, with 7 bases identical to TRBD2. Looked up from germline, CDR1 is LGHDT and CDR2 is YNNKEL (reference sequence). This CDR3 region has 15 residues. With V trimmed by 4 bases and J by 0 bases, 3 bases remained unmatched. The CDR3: CASSPRGSSYNEQFF. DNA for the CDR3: TGTGCCAGCAGCCCGCGGGGGAGCTCCTACAATGAGCAGTTCTTC.

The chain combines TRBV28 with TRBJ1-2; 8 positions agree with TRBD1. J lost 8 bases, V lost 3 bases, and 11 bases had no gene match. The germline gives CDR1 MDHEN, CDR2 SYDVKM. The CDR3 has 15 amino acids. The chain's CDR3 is CASSFGPRTGRGYTF. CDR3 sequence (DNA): TGTGCCAGCAGTTTTGGTCCCCGGACAGGGCGGGGCTACACCTTC.

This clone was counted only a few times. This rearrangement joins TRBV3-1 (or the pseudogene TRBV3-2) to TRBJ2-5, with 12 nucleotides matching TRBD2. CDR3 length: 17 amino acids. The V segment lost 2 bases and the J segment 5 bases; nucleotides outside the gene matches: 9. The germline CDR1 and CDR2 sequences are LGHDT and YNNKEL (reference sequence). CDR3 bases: TGTGCCAGCAGCCAAAGGGCTAGCGGGAGGGCCAGGGAGACCCAGTACTTC. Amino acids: CASSQRASGRARETQYF.

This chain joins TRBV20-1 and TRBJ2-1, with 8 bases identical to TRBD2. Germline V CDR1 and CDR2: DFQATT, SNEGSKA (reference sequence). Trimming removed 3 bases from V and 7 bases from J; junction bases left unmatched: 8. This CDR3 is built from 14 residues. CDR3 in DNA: TGCAGTGCTAGTCCAGCGGGAGTTGTAAATGAGCAGTTCTTC. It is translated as CSASPAGVVNEQFF.

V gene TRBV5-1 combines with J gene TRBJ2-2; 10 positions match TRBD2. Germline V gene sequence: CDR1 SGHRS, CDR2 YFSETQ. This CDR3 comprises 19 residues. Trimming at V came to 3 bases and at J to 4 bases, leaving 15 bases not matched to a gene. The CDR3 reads CASSSPRGLAGVGTGELFF. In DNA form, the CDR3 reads TGCGCCAGCAGCTCCCCTCGAGGGCTAGCGGGAGTCGGCACCGGGGAGCTGTTTTTT. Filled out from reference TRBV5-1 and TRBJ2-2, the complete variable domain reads KAGVTQTPRYLIKTRGQQVTLSCSPISGHRSVSWYQQTPGQGLQFLFEYFSETQRNKGNFPGRFSGRQFSNSRSEMNVSTLELGDSALYLCASSSPRGLAGVGTGELFFGEGSRLTVL.

CDR3 amino acids: CASSLDPLGGGEQFF. As DNA, the CDR3 is TGTGCCAGCAGCTTAGATCCCCTCGGGGGGGGTGAGCAGTTCTTC. V gene TRBV11-2 combines with J gene TRBJ2-1; 8 bases align to TRBD2. Germline CDR1 SGHAT, CDR2 FQNNGV. The ends lost 0 bases at V and 9 bases at J; junction bases unmatched: 7. CDR3 length equals 15 residues.

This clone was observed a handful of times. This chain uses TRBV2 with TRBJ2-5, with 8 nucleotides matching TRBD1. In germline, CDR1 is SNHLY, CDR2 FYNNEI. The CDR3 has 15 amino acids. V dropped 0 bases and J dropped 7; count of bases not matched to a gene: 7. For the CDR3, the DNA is TGTGCCAGCAGTGAAGCGCAGGGGGCGGCGGCGACCCAGTACTTC. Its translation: CASSEAQGAAATQYF. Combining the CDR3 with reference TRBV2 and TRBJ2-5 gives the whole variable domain EPEVTQTPSHQVTQMGQEVILRCVPISNHLYFYWYRQILGQKVEFLVSFYNNEISEKSEIFDDQFSVERPDGSNFTLKIRSTKLEDSAMYFCASSEAQGAAATQYFGPGTRLLVL.

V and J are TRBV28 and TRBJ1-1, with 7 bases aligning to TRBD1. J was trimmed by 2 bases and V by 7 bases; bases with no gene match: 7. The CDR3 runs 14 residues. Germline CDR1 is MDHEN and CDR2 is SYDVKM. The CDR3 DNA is TGTGCCAGCACTGAGACAGGGATTAACACTGAAGCTTTCTTT. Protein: CASTETGINTEAFF. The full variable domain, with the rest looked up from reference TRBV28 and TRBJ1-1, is DVKVTQSSRYLVKRTGEKVFLECVQDMDHENMFWYRQDPGLGLRLIYFSYDVKMKEKGDIPEGYSVSREKKERFSLILESASTNQTSMYLCASTETGINTEAFFGQGTRLTVV.

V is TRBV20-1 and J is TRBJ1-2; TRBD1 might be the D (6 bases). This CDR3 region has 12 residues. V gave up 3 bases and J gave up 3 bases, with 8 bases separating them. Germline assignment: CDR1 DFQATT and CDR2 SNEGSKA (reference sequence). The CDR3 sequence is CSASPGDYGYTF. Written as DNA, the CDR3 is TGCAGTGCTAGTCCAGGGGACTATGGCTACACCTTC.

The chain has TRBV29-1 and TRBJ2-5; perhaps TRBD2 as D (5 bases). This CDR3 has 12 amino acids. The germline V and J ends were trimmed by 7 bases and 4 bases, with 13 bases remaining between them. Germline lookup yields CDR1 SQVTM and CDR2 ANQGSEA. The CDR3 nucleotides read TGCAGCGCTGGTCGTCGGGGAGAGACCCAGTACTTC. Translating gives CSAGRRGETQYF.

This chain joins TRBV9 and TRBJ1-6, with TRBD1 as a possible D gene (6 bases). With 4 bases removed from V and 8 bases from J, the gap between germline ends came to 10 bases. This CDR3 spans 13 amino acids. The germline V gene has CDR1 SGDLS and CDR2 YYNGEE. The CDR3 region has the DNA TGTGCCAGCAGCACACACAGGGATTCACCCCTCCACTTT. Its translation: CASSTHRDSPLHF.

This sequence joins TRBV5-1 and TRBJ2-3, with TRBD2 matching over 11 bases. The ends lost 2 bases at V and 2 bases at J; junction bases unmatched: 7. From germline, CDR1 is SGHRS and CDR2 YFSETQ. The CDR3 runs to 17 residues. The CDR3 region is CASSFGVAGGITDTQYF. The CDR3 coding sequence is TGCGCCAGCAGCTTTGGCGTAGCGGGAGGGATCACAGATACGCAGTATTTT. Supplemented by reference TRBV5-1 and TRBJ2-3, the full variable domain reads KAGVTQTPRYLIKTRGQQVTLSCSPISGHRSVSWYQQTPGQGLQFLFEYFSETQRNKGNFPGRFSGRQFSNSRSEMNVSTLELGDSALYLCASSFGVAGGITDTQYFGPGTRLTVL.

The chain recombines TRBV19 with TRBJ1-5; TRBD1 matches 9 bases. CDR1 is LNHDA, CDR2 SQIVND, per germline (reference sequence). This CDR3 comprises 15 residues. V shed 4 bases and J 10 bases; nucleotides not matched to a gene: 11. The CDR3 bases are TGTGCCAGTAGTACCACCGGGACAGGGTATGAACCCCAGCATTTT. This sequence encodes CASSTTGTGYEPQHF.

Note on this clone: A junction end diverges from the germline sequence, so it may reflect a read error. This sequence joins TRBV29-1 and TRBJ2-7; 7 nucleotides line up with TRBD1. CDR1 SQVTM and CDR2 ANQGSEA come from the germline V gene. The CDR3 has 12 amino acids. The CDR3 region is CSVVGQEGTNDF. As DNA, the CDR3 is TGCAGCGTTGTTGGACAGGAAGGGACAAATGACTTC.

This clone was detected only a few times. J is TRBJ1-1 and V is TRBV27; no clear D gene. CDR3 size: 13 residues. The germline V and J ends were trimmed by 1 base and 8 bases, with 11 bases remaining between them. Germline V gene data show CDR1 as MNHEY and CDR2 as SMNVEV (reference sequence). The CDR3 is CASSLLSGLEAFF. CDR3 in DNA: TGTGCCAGCAGTTTATTAAGCGGACTCGAAGCTTTCTTT.

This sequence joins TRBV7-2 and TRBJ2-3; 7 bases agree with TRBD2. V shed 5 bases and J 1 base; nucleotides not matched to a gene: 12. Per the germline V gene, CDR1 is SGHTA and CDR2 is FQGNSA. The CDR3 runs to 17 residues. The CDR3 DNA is TGTGCCAGCAGCGCCCAACTAGCGCCGCGCCGCACAGATACGCAGTATTTT. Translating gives CASSAQLAPRRTDTQYF.

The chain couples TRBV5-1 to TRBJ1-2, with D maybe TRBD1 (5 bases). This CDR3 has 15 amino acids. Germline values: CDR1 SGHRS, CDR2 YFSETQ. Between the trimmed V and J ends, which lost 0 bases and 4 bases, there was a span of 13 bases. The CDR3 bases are TGCGCCAGCAGCTTGGTAGCAGGGTTAGGCTATGGCTACACCTTC. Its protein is CASSLVAGLGYGYTF.

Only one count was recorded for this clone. The CDR3, as DNA: TGTGCCAGCACCGCGACAGGGGGGCTCCTATATTATGGCTACACCTTC. It translates to CASTATGGLLYYGYTF. This chain uses TRBV5-4 with TRBJ1-2; 9 bases are a match to TRBD1. Germline-derived CDR1 and CDR2 are SGHNT and YYREEE (reference sequence). V lost 6 bases, J lost 5 bases, and 14 bases stayed unmatched. The CDR3 is 16 amino acids.

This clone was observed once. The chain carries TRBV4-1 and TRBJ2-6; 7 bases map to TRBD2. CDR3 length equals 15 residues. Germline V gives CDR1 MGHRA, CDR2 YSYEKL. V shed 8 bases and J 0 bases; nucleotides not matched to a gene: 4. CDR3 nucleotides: TGCGCCAGCGGAAGCGGGACCTCTGGGGCCAACGTCCTGACTTTC. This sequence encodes CASGSGTSGANVLTF.

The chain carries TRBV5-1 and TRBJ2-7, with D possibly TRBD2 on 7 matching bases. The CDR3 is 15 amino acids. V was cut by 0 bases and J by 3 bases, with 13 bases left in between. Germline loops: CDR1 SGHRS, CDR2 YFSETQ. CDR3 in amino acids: CASSLAGGRNYEQYF. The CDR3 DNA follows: TGCGCCAGCAGCTTGGCGGGGGGCAGAAACTACGAGCAGTACTTC. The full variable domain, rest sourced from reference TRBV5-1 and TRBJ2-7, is KAGVTQTPRYLIKTRGQQVTLSCSPISGHRSVSWYQQTPGQGLQFLFEYFSETQRNKGNFPGRFSGRQFSNSRSEMNVSTLELGDSALYLCASSLAGGRNYEQYFGPGTRLTVT.

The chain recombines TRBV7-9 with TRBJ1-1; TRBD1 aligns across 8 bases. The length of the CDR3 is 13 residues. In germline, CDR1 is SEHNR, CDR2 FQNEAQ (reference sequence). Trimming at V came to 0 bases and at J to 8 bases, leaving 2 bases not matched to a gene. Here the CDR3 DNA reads TGTGCCAGCAGCTTAGCGGACAGGGTGGAAGCTTTCTTT. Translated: CASSLADRVEAFF. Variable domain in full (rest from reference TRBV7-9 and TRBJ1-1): DTGVSQNPRHKITKRGQNVTFRCDPISEHNRLYWYRQTLGQGPEFLTYFQNEAQLEKSRLLSDRFSAERPKGSFSTLEIQRTEQGDSAMYLCASSLADRVEAFFGQGTRLTVV.

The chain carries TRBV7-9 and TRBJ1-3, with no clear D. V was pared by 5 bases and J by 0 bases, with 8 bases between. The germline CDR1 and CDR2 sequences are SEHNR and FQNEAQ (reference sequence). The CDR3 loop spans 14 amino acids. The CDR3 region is CASSPPSSGNTIYF. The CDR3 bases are TGTGCCAGCAGCCCCCCTTCCTCTGGAAACACCATATATTTT.